The 30 T cell receptor beta chains in this list originate from one sample, sequenced in a study of OX40 agonist ivuxolimab in advanced cancers. Assay used: immunoSEQ multiplex PCR; TCRdb lists only in-frame clones, some missing. Among some 98,000 clones listed, roughly 84% were seen once. The specimen comprised CD4+ or CD8+ T cells sorted from blood, sampled in a trial of the OX40 agonist ivuxolimab. The receptors come from an adult with an advanced solid tumor such as melanoma, head and neck, liver or kidney cancer.

In this sample, this clone turned up once. This chain uses TRBV13 with TRBJ2-1; TRBD2 matches at 11 bases. CDR1 and CDR2 from the germline V gene are PRHDT and FYEKMQ (reference sequence). Unmatched junction bases numbered 8, after V lost 1 base and J lost 9 bases. The length of the CDR3 is 16 residues. CDR3: CASSLVRLAGGIEQFF. The CDR3, as DNA: TGTGCCAGCAGCTTAGTACGGCTAGCGGGGGGCATTGAGCAGTTCTTC.

The CDR3 nucleotides are TGCGCCAGCAGCTTGGTCCCGATGGGGCAGGGAGGCACTGAAGCTTTCTTT. The encoded protein is CASSLVPMGQGGTEAFF. V usage is TRBV5-1 and J usage is TRBJ1-1; D is perhaps TRBD1 (5 bases). The V gene lost 0 bases and the J gene lost 4 bases, with 19 bases spanning the gap. The CDR3 loop spans 17 amino acids. Germline V lookup: CDR1 SGHRS, CDR2 YFSETQ.

V and J are TRBV13 and TRBJ2-7, with D perhaps TRBD2 (5 bases). The CDR3 is 14 residues long. CDR1 and CDR2 (germline): PRHDT, FYEKMQ (reference sequence). V was pared by 5 bases and J by 1 base, with 12 bases between. CDR3 DNA: TGTGCCAGCAGCACCGACCGGGATTCCTACGAGCAGTACTTC. Protein sequence: CASSTDRDSYEQYF.

In its sample, this clone was seen once. The chain recombines TRBV30 with TRBJ2-5; D perhaps matches TRBD2 (6 bases). CDR1 and CDR2 (germline): GTSNPN, SVGIG (reference sequence). V lost 4 bases to trimming and J lost 2 bases, with 17 bases between them. This CDR3 is 15 amino acids long. CDR3 residues: CAWIRSAGFQETQYF. The CDR3 DNA reads as TGTGCCTGGATTCGTTCAGCGGGCTTTCAAGAGACCCAGTACTTC.

The sample holds one count of this clone. The J gene is TRBJ1-2, the V gene TRBV30; perhaps TRBD1 as D (6 bases). Germline CDR1 GTSNPN, CDR2 SVGIG (reference sequence). CDR3 length: 15 residues. Trimming cost V 2 bases and J 8 bases, with 21 bases left between them. In nucleotides, the CDR3 is TGTGCCTGGAGTCCACTAGACAGGTCGCTTCGGGGCTACACCTTC. Translation: CAWSPLDRSLRGYTF.

The gene calls are TRBV19 and TRBJ2-2, with TRBD2 identical over 12 bases. The V and J ends lost 6 bases and 5 bases, in that order; junction bases with no gene match: 7. CDR1 LNHDA and CDR2 SQIVND come from the germline V gene (reference sequence). CDR3 size: 16 residues. The CDR3 DNA reads TGTGCCAGTAGCCCTAGCGGGGGGGCCGAAACCGGGGAGCTGTTTTTT. It codes for CASSPSGGAETGELFF.

This rearrangement joins TRBV2 to TRBJ2-3; D not resolved. Germline CDR1 and CDR2: SNHLY and FYNNEI. Trimming removed 5 bases from V and 0 bases from J, with 9 bases in between. This CDR3 spans 14 amino acids. In DNA, the CDR3 is TGTGCCAGCAGTCCTGGCTCTAGCACAGATACGCAGTATTTT. This encodes CASSPGSSTDTQYF.

Only a few counts were recorded for this clone. V and J are TRBV10-3 and TRBJ2-7; unclear D gene. CDR1 ENHRY and CDR2 SYGVKD come from the germline V gene. The CDR3 length is 14 residues. V was shortened by 3 bases and J by 0 bases, with 9 bases between the two germline ends. This CDR3 is CAISDPPGSYEQYF. The CDR3 bases are TGTGCCATCAGTGACCCCCCCGGCTCCTACGAGCAGTACTTC.

This clone was observed a handful of times. V usage is TRBV11-2 and J usage is TRBJ1-4; no firm D call. V lost 5 bases and J lost 1, with 14 bases in between. The germline V gene has CDR1 SGHAT and CDR2 FQNNGV. This CDR3 is built from 16 residues. DNA for the CDR3: TGTGCCAGCAGCCACCTCCGAGGACGAACTAATGAAAAACTGTTTTTT. This sequence encodes CASSHLRGRTNEKLFF. Full variable domain (remainder filled in from reference TRBV11-2 and TRBJ1-4): EAGVAQSPRYKIIEKRQSVAFWCNPISGHATLYWYQQILGQGPKLLIQFQNNGVVDDSQLPKDRFSAERLKGVDSTLKIQPAKLEDSAVYLCASSHLRGRTNEKLFFGSGTQLSVL.

The chain joins TRBV7-6 to TRBJ2-2; D ambiguous. The CDR3 has 14 residues. The V gene's germline CDR1 is SGHVS and CDR2 FNYEAQ. Deletions cut 1 base from V and 6 bases from J, with 9 bases between. CDR3 DNA: TGTGCCAGCAGCTTAGGATGGAATTCCGGGGAGCTGTTTTTT. Its translation: CASSLGWNSGELFF.

This clone appeared once. The junction and the germline gene differ at one end; a read error may be behind it. The rearrangement uses TRBV7-7 and TRBJ2-2; TRBD1 agrees at 7 bases. Germline CDR1 is SSHAT and CDR2 is FNYEAQ (reference sequence). CDR3 size: 15 residues. The CDR3 loop is CASSRQGAGTGELFF. CDR3 DNA sequence: TGTGCTAGCAGCCGACAGGGTGCGGGCACCGGGGAGCTGTTTTTT.

The rearrangement uses TRBV18 and TRBJ2-7, with D possibly being TRBD1 (6 bases). This CDR3 has 14 amino acids. Per germline, CDR1 KGHSH and CDR2 LQKENI. The germline V and J ends were trimmed by 6 bases and 5 bases, with 17 bases remaining between them. The chain's CDR3 is CASSLRQAMNEQYF. CDR3 DNA: TGTGCCAGCTCGCTCAGACAGGCTATGAACGAGCAGTACTTC.

The chain recombines TRBV5-1 with TRBJ2-5; D is undetermined. Germline V gene data show CDR1 as SGHRS and CDR2 as YFSETQ. The CDR3 runs to 12 residues. Trimming shortened V by 3 bases and J by 1 base, and 4 bases separated the two germline ends. This chain's CDR3 is CASSSPQETQYF. In DNA form, the CDR3 reads TGCGCCAGCAGCTCCCCCCAAGAGACCCAGTACTTC.

V and J are TRBV7-2 and TRBJ2-2, with no clear D. The CDR3 spans 17 residues. The germline V gene encodes CDR1 SGHTA and CDR2 FQGNSA. V was clipped by 1 base and J by 2 bases, with 14 bases between them. CDR3 DNA: TGTGCCAGCAGCTTAGGCCTGATCTCTTCTAACACCGGGGAGCTGTTTTTT. This gives the protein CASSLGLISSNTGELFF.

The rearrangement uses TRBV19 and TRBJ1-2; maybe TRBD1 (5 bases). Germline-derived CDR1 and CDR2 are LNHDA and SQIVND (reference sequence). The CDR3 length is 14 residues. Trimming took off 1 base at V and 4 bases at J, with 10 bases between the two ends. This CDR3 is CASSIGRQPYGYTF. DNA for the CDR3: TGTGCCAGTAGTATAGGGCGACAGCCCTATGGCTACACCTTC.

The gene calls are TRBV7-9 and TRBJ1-4; D remains unclear. With 8 bases removed from V and 7 bases from J, the gap between germline ends came to 11 bases. Germline CDR1 reads SEHNR; CDR2 reads FQNEAQ (reference sequence). This CDR3 contains 12 residues. CDR3 protein: CASAMISEKLFF. The CDR3 bases are TGTGCCAGCGCGATGATTAGTGAAAAACTGTTTTTT.

This clone showed up just a few times. The V call is TRBV10-1, the J call TRBJ2-7; D ambiguous. V shed 3 bases and J shed 0 bases, with 6 bases lying between them. Germline values: CDR1 WNHNN, CDR2 SYGVQD (reference sequence). The CDR3 covers 13 residues. For the CDR3, the DNA is TGCGCCAGCAGTGAACAGCCCTCCTACGAGCAGTACTTC. Translating gives CASSEQPSYEQYF.

The V and J genes are TRBV5-6 and TRBJ1-4; D is uncertain. The V end lost 7 bases, the J end lost 15 bases, and 13 bases lay between the germline ends. This CDR3 has 10 residues. The germline V gene encodes CDR1 SGHDT and CDR2 YYEEEE. The CDR3 DNA is TGTGCCAGCTCAAACGCCAACTTGTTTTTT. Translation: CASSNANLFF.

The rearrangement links TRBV19 to TRBJ1-2; perhaps TRBD1 as D (5 bases). The CDR3 runs to 16 residues. V shed 7 bases and J shed 8 bases, with 26 bases lying between them. Germline lookup yields CDR1 LNHDA and CDR2 SQIVND (reference sequence). Here the CDR3 reads CASMLQGGQGVSGYTF. DNA for the CDR3: TGTGCCAGTATGCTTCAAGGTGGGCAGGGTGTTAGCGGCTACACCTTC.

The rearrangement uses TRBV6-4 and TRBJ1-2, with 7 bases fitting TRBD1. The J segment lost 4 bases and the V segment lost 3 bases, leaving 2 bases of the junction unmatched. The CDR3 consists of 13 residues. Germline loops: CDR1 MRHNA, CDR2 SNTAGT. The CDR3 DNA reads as TGTGCCAGCAGTGAACAGGGGAGCTATGGCTACACCTTC. This sequence encodes CASSEQGSYGYTF.

This clone was detected a few times. The chain uses TRBV5-1 and TRBJ1-2; the D is unclear. The CDR3 is 15 residues long. The V gene's germline CDR1 is SGHRS and CDR2 YFSETQ. Trimming took off 0 bases at V and 2 bases at J, with 11 bases between the two ends. The CDR3 DNA follows: TGCGCCAGCAGCTTGGAGGTGGACGGGAACTATGGCTACACCTTC. It codes for CASSLEVDGNYGYTF.

The J gene is TRBJ2-3, the V gene TRBV7-6; TRBD2 matches at 9 bases. Germline loops: CDR1 SGHVS, CDR2 FNYEAQ. V shed 3 bases, J shed 2 bases, and the junction held 6 bases outside the gene matches. The CDR3 is made up of 16 amino acids. The CDR3 region is CASSLSLAGSTDTQYF. CDR3 bases: TGTGCCAGCAGCTTGAGCCTAGCGGGGTCCACAGATACGCAGTATTTT. Full variable domain (missing parts from reference TRBV7-6 and TRBJ2-3): GAGVSQSPRYKVTKRGQDVALRCDPISGHVSLYWYRQALGQGPEFLTYFNYEAQQDKSGLPNDRFSAERPEGSISTLTIQRTEQRDSAMYRCASSLSLAGSTDTQYFGPGTRLTVL.

This chain uses TRBV25-1 with TRBJ1-1; the match to TRBD1 covers 7 bases. Trimming at V came to 1 base and at J to 6 bases, leaving 2 bases not matched to a gene. The germline V gene has CDR1 MGHDK and CDR2 SYGVNS. This CDR3 has 13 amino acids. CDR3 loop: CASSELGTAEAFF. CDR3 DNA sequence: TGTGCCAGCAGTGAATTGGGGACAGCTGAAGCTTTCTTT.

This clone showed up just once. The chain links TRBV6-6 to TRBJ1-2, with a weak D call TRBD1 (6 bases). V lost 8 bases to trimming and J lost 0 bases, with 16 bases between them. The CDR3 totals 15 residues. From germline, CDR1 is MNHNY and CDR2 SVGAGI (reference sequence). The CDR3 region is CASVAGAPPNYGYTF. The DNA of the CDR3 is TGTGCCAGCGTGGCGGGGGCCCCGCCTAACTATGGCTACACCTTC.

This clone appeared once. This chain connects TRBV5-5 to TRBJ1-3; 7 bases are a match to TRBD1. After removal of 4 bases from V and 0 bases from J, the junction contained 7 bases not matched to a gene. CDR3 length: 16 amino acids. Germline V gives CDR1 SGHKS, CDR2 YYEKEE (reference sequence). CDR3 amino acids: CASSLRDSYSGNTIYF. Written as DNA, the CDR3 is TGTGCCAGCAGCCTTAGGGACAGCTACTCTGGAAACACCATATATTTT.

This chain links TRBV6-6 with TRBJ2-5; no definite D call. Germline CDR1 reads MNHNY; CDR2 reads SVGAGI (reference sequence). V was trimmed by 0 bases and J by 2 bases, leaving 7 bases between them. The length of the CDR3 is 14 residues. Here the CDR3 DNA reads TGTGCCAGCAGTTACTCGAGCTCACAAGAGACCCAGTACTTC. Protein sequence: CASSYSSSQETQYF.

The chain is built from TRBV7-2 and TRBJ2-2; TRBD2 agrees at 10 bases. The CDR3 has 18 amino acids. V lost 1 base, J lost 1 base, and 6 bases stayed unmatched. CDR1 and CDR2 from the germline V gene are SGHTA and FQGNSA. The CDR3 nucleotides read TGTGCCAGCAGCTTAGAGACTCCTAGCGGGGGGAACACCGGGGAGCTGTTTTTT. The encoded protein is CASSLETPSGGNTGELFF.

This rearrangement joins TRBV9 to TRBJ2-7, with D maybe TRBD1 (7 bases). Trimming removed 0 bases from V and 6 bases from J, with 19 bases in between. Germline assignment: CDR1 SGDLS and CDR2 YYNGEE. The CDR3 spans 16 residues. CDR3 in DNA: TGTGCCAGCAGCGTAGGTGGTCGCCAGGGGGACTCCGAGCAGTACTTC. Amino acids: CASSVGGRQGDSEQYF.

V usage is TRBV5-1 and J usage is TRBJ2-1, with TRBD1 matching 7 bases. The CDR3 has 16 residues. Trimming removed 4 bases from V and 7 bases from J; junction bases left unmatched: 14. Germline V gene sequence: CDR1 SGHRS, CDR2 YFSETQ. The CDR3 loop is CASSDRTGTARNEQFF. Written as DNA, the CDR3 is TGCGCCAGCAGCGACAGAACCGGGACAGCGAGGAATGAGCAGTTCTTC. Variable domain in full (rest from reference TRBV5-1 and TRBJ2-1): KAGVTQTPRYLIKTRGQQVTLSCSPISGHRSVSWYQQTPGQGLQFLFEYFSETQRNKGNFPGRFSGRQFSNSRSEMNVSTLELGDSALYLCASSDRTGTARNEQFFGPGTRLTVL.

The V call is TRBV4-3, the J call TRBJ1-2, with D maybe TRBD1 (5 bases). Germline V CDR1 and CDR2: LGHNA, YSLEER. CDR3 length: 15 amino acids. Trimming shortened V by 3 bases and J by 2 bases, and 13 bases separated the two germline ends. CDR3 protein: CASSQEDSSNYGYTF. CDR3 nucleotides: TGCGCCAGCAGCCAGGAAGACAGCTCGAACTATGGCTACACCTTC.